These 26 T cell receptor beta chains were sequenced from one sample in a study of beta chain features in type 1 diabetes (dated 2018 in TCRdb). The method behind the library was the immunoSEQ multiplex PCR assay. The entire amount of isolated RNA was reverse transcribed using the High Capacity cDNA Reverse Transcription Kit, so the sequenced TCRB transcripts were expressed ones. As stored in TCRdb, this immuneACCESS dataset retains in-frame rearrangements with V and J assigned. A fraction of the clones does not appear; measured against another copy, unresolved V genes explain less than half of the discrepancy, and the remainder lacks a known reason. The sample records around 430,000 clones, around 28% of which are singletons. Of the sample, around 0.065% is held by the ten largest clones. Sequencing was performed on naive CD4+ T cells from blood. Sample cell subset or site, as interpreted from the label and publication: true naive CD4+ T cells. These receptors all come from a man in his late teens or twenties in good health.

V and J are TRBV7-9 and TRBJ2-7, with D perhaps TRBD2 (6 bases). CDR1 is SEHNR, CDR2 FQNEAQ, per germline (reference sequence). Trimming left V 5 bases short and J 3 bases short, with 17 bases between. This CDR3 contains 15 residues. The CDR3 bases are TGTGCCAGCAGCGCCGGCGGGGAACTCGTCTACGAGCAGTACTTC. Its translation is CASSAGGELVYEQYF.

A note on this clone: One end of the junction does not line up with germline, which may come from a read error. This sequence joins TRBV6-6 and TRBJ2-1, with TRBD2 matching 11 bases. Germline CDR1 is MNHNY and CDR2 is SVGAGI (reference sequence). The CDR3 length is 14 residues. CDR3 DNA: TGTGCCAGCAGGCTCACTAGCGGGAGTTATGAACAGTTCTTC. It encodes CASRLTSGSYEQFF.

The V gene is TRBV7-9, the J gene TRBJ2-7; 9 nucleotides line up with TRBD2. The V gene end was trimmed by 5 bases and the J gene end by 2 bases; junction bases not matched to a gene: 1. There are 13 residues in the CDR3. CDR1 SEHNR and CDR2 FQNEAQ come from the germline V gene (reference sequence). The CDR3 reads CASSPSGTYEQYF. The CDR3, as DNA: TGTGCCAGCAGCCCTAGCGGGACCTACGAGCAGTACTTC.

This rearrangement joins TRBV18 to TRBJ2-5; perhaps TRBD1 as D (5 bases). Germline V gene lookup returns CDR1 KGHSH and CDR2 LQKENI. V was pared by 3 bases and J by 1 base, with 12 bases between. This CDR3 is 15 amino acids long. CDR3 coding DNA: TGTGCCAGCTCACCGTCAGCGACAGTCCAAGAGACCCAGTACTTC. It encodes CASSPSATVQETQYF.

V gene TRBV29-1 combines with J gene TRBJ2-5, with 10 bases identical to TRBD1. Matching the DNA end better, TRBJ2-7 makes the J call doubtful. CDR3 length: 12 residues. Germline loops: CDR1 SQVTM, CDR2 ANQGSEA. The CDR3 region is CSVARTGGEQYF. DNA for the CDR3: TGCAGCGTTGCAAGGACAGGGGGCGAGCAGTACTTC.

This clone has just a few counts. This chain joins TRBV30 and TRBJ1-1; TRBD1 matches at 12 bases. V was clipped by 3 bases and J by 3 bases; unmatched bases: 8. CDR3 size: 16 residues. Germline CDR1 is GTSNPN and CDR2 is SVGIG (reference sequence). In DNA, the CDR3 is TGTGCCTGGAGGAGGGACAGGGGGCAACGGGACACTGAAGCTTTCTTT. Translated, it gives CAWRRDRGQRDTEAFF. Complete variable domain (other parts from reference TRBV30 and TRBJ1-1): SQTIHQWPATLVQPVGSPLSLECTVEGTSNPNLYWYRQAAGRGLQLLFYSVGIGQISSEVPQNLSASRPQDRQFILSSKKLLLSDSGFYLCAWRRDRGQRDTEAFFGQGTRLTVV.

V is TRBV29-1 and J is TRBJ1-1; 7 bases line up with TRBD1. Germline V lookup: CDR1 SQVTM, CDR2 ANQGSEA. V trimming: 4 bases; J trimming: 1 base; junction bases outside the gene matches: 3. The CDR3 has 13 amino acids. The DNA for the CDR3 is TGCAGCGTTGGGACAGGAACGAACACTGAAGCTTTCTTT. Translation: CSVGTGTNTEAFF.

This clone was picked up a small number of times. The chain uses TRBV2 and TRBJ2-5; weak D call: TRBD2 (5 bases). Per germline, CDR1 SNHLY and CDR2 FYNNEI. Trimming shortened V by 4 bases and J by 2 bases, and 14 bases separated the two germline ends. This CDR3 spans 15 amino acids. CDR3 sequence reads: CASSGVVSGQETQYF. CDR3 DNA: TGTGCCAGCAGTGGTGTGGTGTCGGGACAAGAGACCCAGTACTTC.

The CDR3 sequence is CASSLVNEKLFF. The CDR3 DNA reads TGTGCCAGCAGCCTGGTAAATGAAAAACTGTTTTTT. The rearrangement links TRBV5-6 to TRBJ1-4; D not resolved. V lost 4 bases to trimming and J lost 5 bases, with 6 bases between them. The CDR3 extends over 12 amino acids. Germline V gene data show CDR1 as SGHDT and CDR2 as YYEEEE.

The chain recombines TRBV7-3 with TRBJ1-1; D unresolved. Germline CDR1 SGHTA, CDR2 FQGTGA. The V end was cut by 0 bases, the J end by 0 bases, with 8 bases between. This CDR3 region has 15 residues. DNA for the CDR3: TGTGCCAGCAGCTTAACCGAGGGTTTGAACACTGAAGCTTTCTTT. Protein: CASSLTEGLNTEAFF.

The chain combines TRBV5-1 with TRBJ2-3, with 7 positions matching TRBD2. CDR3 size: 15 residues. The ends lost 3 bases at V and 2 bases at J; junction bases unmatched: 6. The V gene's germline CDR1 is SGHRS and CDR2 YFSETQ. The CDR3 DNA is TGCGCCAGCAGCTCTTCACTAGCGAACACAGATACGCAGTATTTT. This translates into CASSSSLANTDTQYF. The full variable domain, its missing parts supplied by reference TRBV5-1 and TRBJ2-3, is KAGVTQTPRYLIKTRGQQVTLSCSPISGHRSVSWYQQTPGQGLQFLFEYFSETQRNKGNFPGRFSGRQFSNSRSEMNVSTLELGDSALYLCASSSSLANTDTQYFGPGTRLTVL.

The V gene is TRBV30, the J gene TRBJ2-7; 8 nucleotides align to TRBD1. The germline V gene encodes CDR1 GTSNPN and CDR2 SVGIG (reference sequence). CDR3 length equals 14 residues. V lost 3 bases and J lost 5; bases outside the gene matches: 9. CDR3 region: CAWRGQDRVHEQYF. The DNA of the CDR3 is TGTGCCTGGAGGGGACAGGACAGGGTCCACGAGCAGTACTTC.

The rearrangement links TRBV7-2 to TRBJ2-7, with 7 bases aligning to TRBD2. Trimming at V came to 5 bases and at J to 0 bases, leaving 7 bases not matched to a gene. The CDR3 has 15 amino acids. Germline lookup yields CDR1 SGHTA and CDR2 FQGNSA. CDR3 amino acids: CASSRGGANSYEQYF. In DNA form, the CDR3 reads TGTGCCAGCAGCCGGGGAGGGGCCAACTCCTACGAGCAGTACTTC.

This rearrangement joins TRBV10-3 to TRBJ2-5; tentatively, D is TRBD1 (5 bases). CDR1 is ENHRY, CDR2 SYGVKD, per germline. V lost 3 bases, J lost 0 bases, and 8 bases lay in between. The CDR3 loop spans 14 amino acids. The CDR3 nucleotides read TGTGCCATCAGTGACCAGGGAAACCAAGAGACCCAGTACTTC. Translated, it gives CAISDQGNQETQYF.

The chain is built from TRBV29-1 and TRBJ2-7; 7 bases map to TRBD2. The germline CDR1 and CDR2 sequences are SQVTM and ANQGSEA. The CDR3 is 13 residues long. Trimming at V came to 5 bases and at J to 6 bases, leaving 10 bases not matched to a gene. CDR3 sequence (DNA): TGCAGCGTTAGCGGGGCCGCTAGGGGCGAGCAGTACTTC. It yields the protein CSVSGAARGEQYF.

This clone was detected a few times. The chain carries TRBV7-6 and TRBJ2-1; 12 nucleotides match TRBD2. J lost 7 bases, V lost 5 bases, and 9 bases had no gene match. CDR3 length: 16 residues. Germline V gives CDR1 SGHVS, CDR2 FNYEAQ. CDR3 in amino acids: CASSEASGRAGNEQFF. The CDR3 DNA follows: TGTGCCAGCAGCGAAGCTAGCGGGAGGGCGGGAAATGAGCAGTTCTTC.

The genes are TRBV28 and TRBJ2-1, with D possibly being TRBD2 (5 bases). The CDR3 runs 15 residues. The germline V and J ends were trimmed by 2 bases and 14 bases, with 22 bases remaining between them. In germline, CDR1 is MDHEN, CDR2 SYDVKM. For the CDR3, the DNA is TGTGCCAGCAGTTTACCCCCCCGGCCGGCATTCGGGGAGTTCTTC. This gives the protein CASSLPPRPAFGEFF.

This clone was seen a handful of times. This chain uses TRBV4-1 with TRBJ2-7; the match to TRBD1 covers 7 bases. V gave up 5 bases and J gave up 2 bases; unmatched junction bases: 6. This CDR3 spans 14 amino acids. CDR1 and CDR2 (germline): MGHRA, YSYEKL. The CDR3 loop reads CASSSRDSTYEQYF. CDR3 DNA sequence: TGCGCCAGCAGCTCCCGGGACAGTACCTACGAGCAGTACTTC.

There are a few counts of this clone. The J gene is TRBJ2-5, the V gene TRBV18; D not resolved. The germline CDR1 and CDR2 sequences are KGHSH and LQKENI. Trimming pared 3 bases from V and 5 bases from J, leaving 13 bases between. This CDR3 has 14 amino acids. DNA of the CDR3: TGTGCCAGCTCACCCACTGGTAGGCTGGAGACCCAGTACTTC. Residues: CASSPTGRLETQYF.

This chain uses TRBV27 with TRBJ2-1; 16 positions agree with TRBD2. V was pared by 8 bases and J by 2 bases, with 6 bases of the junction left unmatched. Germline-derived CDR1 and CDR2 are MNHEY and SMNVEV (reference sequence). This CDR3 is built from 17 residues. The CDR3, as DNA: TGTGCCAGCCGGGGACTAGCGGGAGGGAAAACCTACAATGAGCAGTTCTTC. Translating it yields CASRGLAGGKTYNEQFF.

This clone was observed a handful of times. The chain uses TRBV2 and TRBJ2-1; 10 bases agree with TRBD1. The length of the CDR3 is 14 residues. V lost 3 bases, J lost 7 bases, and 3 bases stayed unmatched. The V gene's germline CDR1 is SNHLY and CDR2 FYNNEI. Here the CDR3 DNA reads TGTGCCAGCAGTGATAGGACAGGGGGGAATGAGCAGTTCTTC. Its protein product is CASSDRTGGNEQFF.

The chain combines TRBV2 with TRBJ2-4; D might be TRBD2 (6 bases). The CDR3 is 13 residues long. The germline V gene encodes CDR1 SNHLY and CDR2 FYNNEI. V was clipped by 5 bases and J by 8 bases, with 13 bases between them. As DNA, the CDR3 is TGTGCCAGCAGTACGAACGGGGGAGACATTCAGTACTTC. Its translation: CASSTNGGDIQYF.

This clone was picked up a small number of times. The genes are TRBV2 and TRBJ1-2; D gene ambiguous. The CDR3 consists of 12 residues. Germline lookup yields CDR1 SNHLY and CDR2 FYNNEI. V was shortened by 5 bases and J by 2 bases, with 6 bases between the two germline ends. The CDR3 spells CASSPENYGYTF. CDR3 bases: TGTGCCAGCAGTCCCGAGAACTATGGCTACACCTTC.

CDR3 nucleotides: TGTGCCAGCAGCTTAGAGGTCGGCGATGAGCAGTTCTTC. Its translation is CASSLEVGDEQFF. This chain connects TRBV7-7 to TRBJ2-1; no clear D gene. CDR1 is SSHAT and CDR2 is FNYEAQ in the germline V gene (reference sequence). V lost 1 base and J lost 8, with 9 bases in between. There are 13 residues in the CDR3.

This clone appeared a few times. CDR3 DNA sequence: TGTGCCAGCAGTTTCCGACTAGCGGGAGGGGAGACCCAGTACTTC. Its protein is CASSFRLAGGETQYF. The chain links TRBV28 to TRBJ2-5; 14 bases line up with TRBD2. Germline V gene sequence: CDR1 MDHEN, CDR2 SYDVKM. There are 15 residues in the CDR3. Trimming took 3 bases from V and 5 from J; bases not matched to a gene: 2.

This clone has just a few counts. The V gene is TRBV10-3, the J gene TRBJ2-7; 11 bases agree with TRBD1. This CDR3 contains 14 residues. J lost 2 bases, V lost 6 bases, and 3 bases had no gene match. From germline, CDR1 is ENHRY and CDR2 SYGVKD. The chain's CDR3 is CAIRGQGDTYEQYF. CDR3 nucleotide sequence: TGTGCCATCAGGGGACAGGGGGATACCTACGAGCAGTACTTC.